This T cell receptor beta chain was sequenced in a study of siplizumab effects on memory and regulatory T cells (dated by TCRdb to between 2018 and 2021). For context, the study as a whole: The study examined how the anti-CD2 antibody siplizumab affects alloreactive T-cell subsets in allogeneic mixed lymphocyte reactions built from human PBMCs. Here is what the overall study found, with its caveats: Greater diversity appeared to be present in unstimulated naive T cells than in memory T cells, and a substantial contribution to the alloresponse seemed to be made by naive cells. The suppressive function of proliferating Tregs from siplizumab cultures was not functionally confirmed. For roughly 80-96% of proliferating CD4+ or CD8+ clones, no naive or memory phenotype could be assigned. Sequences below about 10^-5 frequency were poorly captured, so only a minor fraction of alloreactive clones could be mapped to unstimulated subsets. Among mappable alloreactive CD4+ clones, an average Treg-derived fraction of approximately 73% was observed with siplizumab, compared with roughly 25% in control reactions. The cumulative frequency of alloreactive sequences traceable to unstimulated CD4+ memory T cells was significantly reduced by siplizumab.

The CDR3 numbers 14 residues from cysteine through phenylalanine. Just the 42-base CDR3 DNA is kept, in frame starting at base 1. V trim: 6 bases; J trim: 3 bases; unmatched bases: 2. Looking up the germline V gene yields CDR1 MNHEY and CDR2 SVGAGI. Libraries were made using the immunoSEQ multiplex PCR assay. Approximately 93,000 TCR templates per sample were assayed by the deep sequencing platform. Genomic DNA extracted from sorted T cells was the material used for TCRbeta CDR3 sequencing. As for how the authors treated the data: The R programming language was used for clonal analysis of the TCRbeta CDR3 data. Alloreactive CD4+ and CD8+ clones were defined by comparing unstimulated samples with post-reaction CFSE-low samples. Alloreactive CD4+ clones were assigned to regulatory or non-regulatory origin by matching sequences to sorted unstimulated Treg and non-Treg repertoires. TCRdb retrieved this table from immuneACCESS and kept in-frame rearrangements only. Not all clones are present; in checked studies, unresolved V genes account for under half, and no reason is known for the remainder. That table gives V, J and clone size, and the DNA gave D and trimming. In this sample the table shows some 80,000 clones, 95% of which occur a single time. The top ten constitute less than 20% of the sample.

Sorted unstimulated T cells and proliferating T cells recovered from mixed lymphocyte reactions were subjected to TCRbeta CDR3 sequencing. Fresh whole blood from around 11 HLA-typed healthy donors was used to isolate PBMCs. Note on this clone: The target of this receptor is not known. Per-nucleotide qualities are absent, and no much larger clonotype sits a single base away.

Sequencing was performed on CD8+ T cells sorted from blood. The chain uses TRBV6-5 and TRBJ2-1; TRBD2 lines up with 10 middle nucleotides. The clonotype comes from a human donor in good health. The base sequence is TGTGCCAGCAGACTAGCGGGAATCTACAATGAGCAGTTCTTC. This gives the protein CASRLAGIYNEQFF.